Listed below are T cell receptor beta chains from one sample, sequenced in a study of human T cells and chemical hapten exposure. MiXCR was run by TCRdb on the RACE reads, yielding one entry per CDR3 protein. The sample lists roughly 120,000 distinct CDR3 sequences, approximately 9.1% seen once, with 1.5% to 2% in the top ten. Sequencing input: whole blood. The receptor set was obtained from a male donor in good health. Some clones in this sample may be carry-over from other donors' samples. Each CDR3 is given with its conserved first and last residue. A D gene is named only where the DNA matches it firmly. Clone size is not always given. Where it is, it says once, few, many or a class for expanded clones.

DNA | CDR3 | size | V | D | length | J
TGCAGTGCGAAGCGGGAGGGCTGGTACAATGAGCAGTTCTTC | CSAKREGWYNEQFF | few | TRBV20-1 | TRBD2 | 14 | TRBJ2-1
TGTGCCAGCAGTCCCGGGACACCTCCCTACGAGCAGTACTTC | CASSPGTPPYEQYF | many | TRBV12-3/TRBV12-4 | - | 14 | TRBJ2-7
TGTGCCAGCAGCCAAGATTGGGAACCGGGGTCTGAAGCTTTCTTT | CASSQDWEPGSEAFF | - | TRBV3-1 | - | 15 | TRBJ1-1
TGTGCCAGCACGGGGGCAGGGGGTCACGAGCAGTACTTC | CASTGAGGHEQYF | - | TRBV25-1 | - | 13 | TRBJ2-7
TGTGCCAGCAGCTTACGCCAGGGGGCAGAGACCCAGTACTTC | CASSLRQGAETQYF | - | TRBV7-9 | TRBD1 | 14 | TRBJ2-5
TGCGCCAGCAGCTTGGGAGGGGCAGGAAGAATGAACACTGAAGCTTTCTTT | CASSLGGAGRMNTEAFF | - | TRBV5-1 | - | 17 | TRBJ1-1
TGCGCCAGCAGCCAAGAAGCCGGACAGGGCGAAGCTTTCTTT | CASSQEAGQGEAFF | many | TRBV4-3 | TRBD1 | 14 | TRBJ1-1
TGTGCCAGCAGTGAATTTCCCAGAACGAACACCGGGGAGCTGTTTTTT | CASSEFPRTNTGELFF | few | TRBV25-1 | - | 16 | TRBJ2-2
TGTGCCAGCACTACCGGGACAGGCAACGAGCAGTACTTC | CASTTGTGNEQYF | few | TRBV6-5 | TRBD1 | 13 | TRBJ2-7
TGCAGTGCTAGGATCCGGGACCATGAAGCTTTCTTT | CSARIRDHEAFF | - | TRBV20-1 | - | 12 | TRBJ1-1
TGTGCCAGCAGCCTGACAGGGGGTTCAGATACGCAGTATTTT | CASSLTGGSDTQYF | - | TRBV7-9 | TRBD1 | 14 | TRBJ2-3
TGTGCCAGCAGTGAAAGGTTGGCTAGCTGGACCGGGGAGCTGTTTTTT | CASSERLASWTGELFF | few | TRBV2 | - | 16 | TRBJ2-2
TGTGCCATCAGTGCACCGACAGGGGGGTCGGAAGAGACCCAGTACTTC | CAISAPTGGSEETQYF | - | TRBV10-3 | TRBD1 | 16 | TRBJ2-5
TGTGCCAGCTCACCAGAATTAATAGGGGGATTCTCCTACGAGCAGTACTTC | CASSPELIGGFSYEQYF | few | TRBV18 | - | 17 | TRBJ2-7
TGTGCCAGCAGCTTAGCTCCTAGCGGGGGGCTGGGGGGACAAGAGACCCAGTACTTC | CASSLAPSGGLGGQETQYF | - | TRBV7-2 | TRBD2 | 19 | TRBJ2-5
TGTGCCAGCAGCCAAGGGACAGGGGTAAATTCACCCCTCCACTTT | CASSQGTGVNSPLHF | - | TRBV3-1 | TRBD1 | 15 | TRBJ1-6
TGTGCCAGCAGCTTAGACCGAACCACAGATACGCAGTATTTT | CASSLDRTTDTQYF | - | TRBV11-1 | - | 14 | TRBJ2-3
TGTGCCAGCAGCCAAAAACATATAGGTGGGCTCTCTGGGGCCAACGTCCTGACTTTC | CASSQKHIGGLSGANVLTF | many | TRBV4-2 | - | 19 | TRBJ2-6
TGTGCCAGCAGCAAAAAAGGCGGTCACGAGAGCTCCTATAATTCACCCCTCCACTTT | CASSKKGGHESSYNSPLHF | many | TRBV7-9 | - | 19 | TRBJ1-6
TGTGCCAGTAGTCCCCTGAGAGGGGCAGGGACCGGGGAGCTGTTTTTT | CASSPLRGAGTGELFF | few | TRBV19 | - | 16 | TRBJ2-2
TGTGCCAGCAGTAGCCGACAGGACGGCAATCAGCCCCAGCATTTT | CASSSRQDGNQPQHF | few | TRBV12-3/TRBV12-4 | - | 15 | TRBJ1-5
TGTGCCAGCACTCTATCAGGGGACACTGAAGCTTTCTTT | CASTLSGDTEAFF | - | TRBV6-6 | - | 13 | TRBJ1-1
TGCGCCAGCAGCGCCGATCAGAGGCGTGAGCAGTTCTTC | CASSADQRREQFF | - | TRBV5-1 | - | 13 | TRBJ2-1
TGTGCCAGCAGCTTAGAGACCGAACTCTACGAGCAGTACTTC | CASSLETELYEQYF | few | TRBV7-8 | - | 14 | TRBJ2-7
TGTGCCAGCAGTTCGGCCACAGATACGCAGTATTTT | CASSSATDTQYF | few | TRBV12-3/TRBV12-4 | - | 12 | TRBJ2-3
TGTGCCAGCGGTGGACAGGGGAACACCGGGGAGCTGTTTTTT | CASGGQGNTGELFF | many | TRBV2 | TRBD1 | 14 | TRBJ2-2
TGCAGCGCCCGGACTAGCCAAAAGACCCAGTACTTC | CSARTSQKTQYF | - | TRBV29-1 | TRBD2 | 12 | TRBJ2-5
TGTGCCAGCACCCGCGCGGGCGGGAGAGGGTGGGATGAGCAGTTCTTC | CASTRAGGRGWDEQFF | - | TRBV6-5 | TRBD2 | 16 | TRBJ2-1
TGTGCCAGCAGCCAAGATCCCCGTTCTAGCGGGAGCACGGGGTACCAAGAGACCCAGTACTTC | CASSQDPRSSGSTGYQETQYF | - | TRBV14 | TRBD2 | 21 | TRBJ2-5
TGTGCCAGCAGTGTAGGGGAGACCCAGTACTTC | CASSVGETQYF | many | TRBV25-1 | - | 11 | TRBJ2-5
TGTGCCAGCAGCTCCTCTAGCGGCCAAGAGACCCAGTACTTC | CASSSSSGQETQYF | - | TRBV9 | TRBD2 | 14 | TRBJ2-5
TGTGCCAGCCACCCCGGAACAGGTGAAAAACTGTTTTTT | CASHPGTGEKLFF | few | TRBV7-2 | - | 13 | TRBJ1-4
TGTGCCAGCAAAGAAGGGGGGGCGGCAGATACGCAGTATTTT | CASKEGGAADTQYF | few | TRBV2 | - | 14 | TRBJ2-3
TGTGCCAGCAGCGCAATGGCCCCCATGGGGGGAGATACGCAGTATTTT | CASSAMAPMGGDTQYF | many | TRBV7-2 | - | 16 | TRBJ2-3
TGTGCCAGCGAAACTACAGGGGGGATGAACACTGAAGCTTTCTTT | CASETTGGMNTEAFF | few | TRBV7-9 | TRBD1 | 15 | TRBJ1-1
TGTGCCAGCAACCCCGTTTCCGGGACAGGGGACGGCTACACCTTC | CASNPVSGTGDGYTF | - | TRBV5-4 | TRBD1 | 15 | TRBJ1-2
TGTGCCAGCAGCCAACCGGGAGTCTACAATGAGCAGTTCTTC | CASSQPGVYNEQFF | - | TRBV14 | - | 14 | TRBJ2-1
TGTGCCAGCACCGCTCGAGGGGGTAGCAATCAGCCCCAGCATTTT | CASTARGGSNQPQHF | - | TRBV12-3/TRBV12-4 | - | 15 | TRBJ1-5
TGTGCCAGCAGTTACTCGAAGGTCCTCGACTCCTACAATGAGCAGTTCTTC | CASSYSKVLDSYNEQFF | - | TRBV6-5 | - | 17 | TRBJ2-1
TGTGCCAGCAGCCGGGGCAGGGTGCGGGCAGGGGACACCGGGGAGCTGTTTTTT | CASSRGRVRAGDTGELFF | - | TRBV7-8 | - | 18 | TRBJ2-2
TGCGCCAGCAGCTTAGGGACTCCCCGGGATACGCAGTATTTT | CASSLGTPRDTQYF | - | TRBV5-1 | - | 14 | TRBJ2-3
TGTGCCAGCAGTGATGGGATCCAAGAGACCCAGTACTTC | CASSDGIQETQYF | - | TRBV25-1 | - | 13 | TRBJ2-5
TGTGCCAGCAGCTTAGGTACAGGGAACTACAATGAGCAGTTCTTC | CASSLGTGNYNEQFF | few | TRBV7-8 | - | 15 | TRBJ2-1
TGTGCCAGCAGTTACCGGACAGGGGGTTATTATGGCTACACCTTC | CASSYRTGGYYGYTF | many | TRBV6-6 | TRBD1 | 15 | TRBJ1-2
TGCAGTGCTTCCCCGGGTCTGGACCAGCCCCAGCATTTT | CSASPGLDQPQHF | - | TRBV20-1 | - | 13 | TRBJ1-5
TGTGCCAGCAGTCGGCCCGTTGAAGCGTTAAACAATGAGCAGTTCTTC | CASSRPVEALNNEQFF | many | TRBV6-2/TRBV6-3 | - | 16 | TRBJ2-1
TGTGCCAGCAGCTTAGTCAGGGACGAGCAGTACTTC | CASSLVRDEQYF | many | TRBV7-2 | - | 12 | TRBJ2-7
TGTGCCAGTAGTATAGATCGGCGACAGGACTACATGAACACTGAAGCTTTCTTT | CASSIDRRQDYMNTEAFF | - | TRBV19 | - | 18 | TRBJ1-1
TGTGCCAGCAGTTTAGTCATCGGGGGTCAGCCCCAGCATTTT | CASSLVIGGQPQHF | - | TRBV27 | - | 14 | TRBJ1-5
TGTGCCAGCAGCTTATTAGAAGGGTTTAATTCACCCCTCCACTTT | CASSLLEGFNSPLHF | many | TRBV7-3 | - | 15 | TRBJ1-6
TGTGCCAGCAGCTTTTACAGGGTAGGGATAGGGGATGAGCAGTTCTTC | CASSFYRVGIGDEQFF | few | TRBV7-2 | - | 16 | TRBJ2-1
TGTGCCAGCAGCACCGGGACAGGGGTAAATGAGCAGTTCTTC | CASSTGTGVNEQFF | - | TRBV6-5 | TRBD1 | 14 | TRBJ2-1
TGTGCCAGCAGTTTCGGGACCGGGAGAGTCTACGAGCAGTACTTC | CASSFGTGRVYEQYF | many | TRBV28 | - | 15 | TRBJ2-7
TGTGCCAGCAGTTCCCGGACAGGCGCCTCCTACAATGAGCAGTTCTTC | CASSSRTGASYNEQFF | few | TRBV6-2/TRBV6-3 | TRBD1 | 16 | TRBJ2-1
TGCGCCAGCAGCCAAGATTTCCGGCTAGCGGGGAGTGAGCAGTTCTTC | CASSQDFRLAGSEQFF | many | TRBV4-1 | TRBD2 | 16 | TRBJ2-1